This T cell receptor (beta chain) was sequenced in a study of T cells after yellow fever vaccination. TCRdb fed the 5' RACE reads into MiXCR, producing one record per CDR3 protein. The sample carries 300,000 to 400,000 distinct CDR3 sequences, 7.5% to 9% recorded once. This clonotype has only a few counts. The sequencing here drew on PBMCs, taken on the day of the first yellow fever vaccination. This TCR derives from a man aged 18 to 30 who received the YFV17D yellow fever vaccine.

CDR3 DNA: TGTGCCAGCAGTAACAGGGGGGCAGATACGCAGTATTTT. Translation gives CASSNRGADTQYF. V is TRBV6-5 and J is TRBJ2-3, with 8 bases fitting TRBD1. The CDR3 totals 13 residues. From germline, CDR1 is MNHEY and CDR2 SVGAGI. Germline trimming cut 5 bases from V and 4 bases from J; bases unmatched to any gene: 2.